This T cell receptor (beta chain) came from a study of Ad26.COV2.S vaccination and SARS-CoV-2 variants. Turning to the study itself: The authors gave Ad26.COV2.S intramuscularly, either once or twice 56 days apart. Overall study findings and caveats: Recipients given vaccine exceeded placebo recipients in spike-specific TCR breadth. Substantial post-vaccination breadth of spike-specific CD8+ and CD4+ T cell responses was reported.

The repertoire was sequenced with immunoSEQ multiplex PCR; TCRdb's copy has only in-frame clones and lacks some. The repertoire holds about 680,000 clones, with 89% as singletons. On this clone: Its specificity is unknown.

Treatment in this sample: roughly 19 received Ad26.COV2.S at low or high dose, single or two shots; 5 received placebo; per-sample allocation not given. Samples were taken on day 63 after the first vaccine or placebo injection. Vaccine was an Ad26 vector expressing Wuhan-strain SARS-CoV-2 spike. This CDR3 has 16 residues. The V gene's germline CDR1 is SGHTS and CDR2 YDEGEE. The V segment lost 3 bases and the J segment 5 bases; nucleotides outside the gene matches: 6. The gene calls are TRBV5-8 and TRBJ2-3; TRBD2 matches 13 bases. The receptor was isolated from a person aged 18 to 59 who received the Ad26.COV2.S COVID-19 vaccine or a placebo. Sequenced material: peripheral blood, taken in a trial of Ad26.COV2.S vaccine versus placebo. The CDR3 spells CASSSGLAGVGDTQYF. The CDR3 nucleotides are TGTGCCAGCAGCTCCGGACTAGCGGGAGTAGGAGATACGCAGTATTTT.